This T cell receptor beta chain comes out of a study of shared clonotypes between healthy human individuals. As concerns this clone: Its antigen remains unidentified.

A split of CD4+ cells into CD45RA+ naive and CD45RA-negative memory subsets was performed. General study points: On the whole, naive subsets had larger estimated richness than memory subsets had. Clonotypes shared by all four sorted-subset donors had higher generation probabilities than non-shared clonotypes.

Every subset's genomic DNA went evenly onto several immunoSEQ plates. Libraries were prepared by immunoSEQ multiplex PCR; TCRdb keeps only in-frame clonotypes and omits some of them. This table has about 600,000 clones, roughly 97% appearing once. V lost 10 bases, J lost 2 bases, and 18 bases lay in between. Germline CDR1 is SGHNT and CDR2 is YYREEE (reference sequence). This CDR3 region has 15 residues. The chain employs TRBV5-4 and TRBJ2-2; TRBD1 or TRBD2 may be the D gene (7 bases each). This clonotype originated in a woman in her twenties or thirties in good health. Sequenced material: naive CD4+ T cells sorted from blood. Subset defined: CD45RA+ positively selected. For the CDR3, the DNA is TGTGCCTGGGGAGGGGGCGGCGCTAACACCGGGGAGCTGTTTTTT. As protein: CAWGGGGANTGELFF. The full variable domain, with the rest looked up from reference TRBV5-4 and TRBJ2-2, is ETGVTQSPTHLIKTRGQQVTLRCSSQSGHNTVSWYQQALGQGPQFIFQYYREEENGRGNFPPRFSGLQFPNYSSELNVNALELDDSALYLCAWGGGGANTGELFFGEGSRLTVL.